Described below is a single TCR beta chain sequence and its context. The data were obtained in a study of blood T cell repertoires in COVID-19. Measured with immunoSEQ multiplex PCR; TCRdb has only the in-frame clones, and not every one. The data show about 350,000 clones, with 88% seen just once and about 7% held by the top ten. This TCR came from a woman in her 70s with COVID-19, enrolled during active disease. Sequenced material: peripheral blood.

CDR3: CASSLTEMAGNTIYF. CDR3 sequence (DNA): TGCGCCAGCAGCCTGACTGAGATGGCTGGAAACACCATATATTTT. The rearrangement joins TRBV5-1 to TRBJ1-3; D is undetermined. Germline V gives CDR1 SGHRS, CDR2 YFSETQ. The CDR3 sequence is 15 residues long. Trimming took 4 bases from V and 2 from J, leaving 13 bases between them. The variable domain in full, with the rest retrieved from reference TRBV5-1 and TRBJ1-3, is KAGVTQTPRYLIKTRGQQVTLSCSPISGHRSVSWYQQTPGQGLQFLFEYFSETQRNKGNFPGRFSGRQFSNSRSEMNVSTLELGDSALYLCASSLTEMAGNTIYFGEGSWLTVV.